The clone carrying this T cell receptor beta chain was picked up a small number of times. Antigen: not known. Germline V lookup: CDR1 LNHNV, CDR2 YYDKDF (reference sequence). V was pared by 8 bases and J by 8 bases, with 0 bases of the junction left unmatched. The CDR3 spans 12 residues. This record belongs to a study of beta chain features in type 1 diabetes. Whole-study context: Examined across all samples were over 85 million sorted cells.

Reverse transcribing all isolated RNA meant expressed TCRB transcripts were sequenced. Data came from immunoSEQ multiplex PCR; TCRdb stores just in-frame clones and leaves some out. In the table there are fewer than 300,000 clones, roughly 20% of which are singletons. Study conclusions and caveats: For Type 1 diabetes patients, all four CD4+ subsets carried TCRB CDR3s that were moderately but significantly shorter. Possibly, sequencing cDNA over-represented cells that had high TCR expression levels.

Sorting based on CD45RO/CCR7/CD25/CD127/CD95/CD27 separated CD4+ naive, central memory, regulatory and stem cell-like memory cells. The sequence came from a woman in her 40s with type 1 diabetes. Sequenced material: naive CD4+ T cells from blood. The chain has TRBV15 and TRBJ1-6, with 10 nucleotides matching TRBD1. The chain's CDR3 is CATGTGDSPLHF. The CDR3 bases are TGTGCCACCGGGACAGGGGATTCACCCCTCCACTTT.